This T cell receptor (beta chain) appears in the sequencing data of a study of graft-versus-host responses after intestinal transplantation. Details on this clone: What it binds is not known.

The ends were cut back, 1 base at V and 4 bases at J, with 8 bases in the middle. Per the germline V gene, CDR1 is SEHNR and CDR2 is FQNEAQ (reference sequence). The CDR3 contains 13 residues. Using immunoSEQ multiplex PCR, the repertoire was profiled, and TCRdb retains in-frame clones only, with some absent. This sample has tens of thousands of clones; around 96% occur once, and the top ten carry around 0.57%. This receptor was taken from a human donor who received an intestinal transplant. The gene calls are TRBV7-9 and TRBJ2-7; D might be TRBD2 (5 bases). The input for sequencing was unstimulated CD8+ T cells sorted from spleen or lymph node cells, taken before intestinal transplant. CDR3 bases: TGTGCCAGCAGCTTAGGGACTCCATACGAGCAGTACTTC. Amino acid sequence: CASSLGTPYEQYF.